These 21 T cell receptor beta chains share one sample of origin, sequenced in a study of cytomegalovirus exposure and HLA in healthy donors. 60 Vbeta and 13 Jbeta primers were used in PCR. Clones were sequenced by immunoSEQ multiplex PCR, and TCRdb holds only the in-frame ones, with some missing. Counted here are more than 95,000 clones, 60% to 85% occurring once; the ten biggest clones make up roughly 1.6%. Sequenced: PBMCs. The origin of the receptors is a woman between 18 and 30 years old in good health and CMV-seronegative.

V and J are TRBV5-1 and TRBJ2-7; 9 bases are shared with TRBD2. The CDR3 is 16 residues long. Per germline, CDR1 SGHRS and CDR2 YFSETQ. Trimming took 4 bases from V and 3 from J; bases not matched to a gene: 11. The CDR3 is CASSLVSSGAYYEQYF. The CDR3, as DNA: TGCGCCAGCAGCCTGGTATCTAGCGGGGCCTACTACGAGCAGTACTTC.

The chain has TRBV2 and TRBJ2-7; 10 positions agree with TRBD1. J was trimmed by 3 bases and V by 7 bases; bases with no gene match: 3. This CDR3 is built from 13 residues. Germline V lookup: CDR1 SNHLY, CDR2 FYNNEI. The CDR3 region is CASNWDRGYEQYF. The CDR3, as DNA: TGTGCCAGCAATTGGGACAGGGGCTACGAGCAGTACTTC.

The chain employs TRBV7-9 and TRBJ1-5; maybe TRBD1 (6 bases). The CDR3 consists of 14 residues. Trimming pared 7 bases from V and 5 bases from J, leaving 15 bases between. CDR1 and CDR2 (germline): SEHNR, FQNEAQ (reference sequence). The CDR3 DNA reads TGTGCCAGCACTCGGGGGGGCATCGATCAGCCCCAGCATTTT. As protein: CASTRGGIDQPQHF. The full variable domain, with the rest looked up from reference TRBV7-9 and TRBJ1-5, is DTGVSQNPRHKITKRGQNVTFRCDPISEHNRLYWYRQTLGQGPEFLTYFQNEAQLEKSRLLSDRFSAERPKGSFSTLEIQRTEQGDSAMYLCASTRGGIDQPQHFGDGTRLSIL.

This sequence joins TRBV7-6 and TRBJ2-3, with D possibly TRBD2 on 6 matching bases. CDR3 length: 16 residues. Germline lookup yields CDR1 SGHVS and CDR2 FNYEAQ. With 5 bases removed from V and 4 bases from J, the gap between germline ends came to 19 bases. The DNA for the CDR3 is TGTGCCAGCAGCCCCCGGTCGGCGGGGCTAGCAGATACGCAGTATTTT. It yields the protein CASSPRSAGLADTQYF.

This clone has a handful of counts. In nucleotides, the CDR3 is TGTGCCAGCAGCTCAGGGGGCTACAATGAGCAGTTCTTC. Translation: CASSSGGYNEQFF. The chain carries TRBV7-9 and TRBJ2-1, with 7 bases that match TRBD1. The CDR3 spans 13 residues. Germline CDR1 and CDR2: SEHNR and FQNEAQ (reference sequence). V lost 4 bases and J lost 3; bases outside the gene matches: 0.

In its sample, this clone was seen a few times. The genes are TRBV6-1 and TRBJ1-3, with D possibly matching TRBD1 (6 bases). This CDR3 has 11 residues. Germline CDR1 reads MNHNS; CDR2 reads SASEGT. V was clipped by 6 bases and J by 7 bases, with 7 bases between them. CDR3 sequence (DNA): TGTGCCAGCAGGCAGGGGAACACCATATATTTT. This gives the protein CASRQGNTIYF.

The chain joins TRBV30 to TRBJ2-7; TRBD1 might be the D (6 bases). V shed 3 bases and J shed 6 bases, with 18 bases lying between them. Looked up from germline, CDR1 is GTSNPN and CDR2 is SVGIG (reference sequence). This CDR3 contains 14 residues. The CDR3 region has the DNA TGTGCCTGGAGCCCCACAGGGCTTTCGGCCGAGCAGTACTTC. It is translated as CAWSPTGLSAEQYF.

The V and J genes are TRBV28 and TRBJ1-4; TRBD1 matches 10 bases. The J segment lost 8 bases and the V segment lost 3 bases, leaving 6 bases of the junction unmatched. From germline, CDR1 is MDHEN and CDR2 SYDVKM. The CDR3 covers 15 residues. The CDR3 protein is CASSFETGGGEKLFF. The CDR3 coding sequence is TGTGCCAGCAGTTTCGAGACAGGGGGCGGGGAAAAACTGTTTTTT.

The genes are TRBV15 and TRBJ2-4; no firm D call. The ends were cut back, 0 bases at V and 0 bases at J, with 9 bases in the middle. The CDR3 covers 16 residues. Per germline, CDR1 LNHNV and CDR2 YYDKDF (reference sequence). The CDR3 here is CATSRERVLAKNIQYF. The CDR3 region has the DNA TGTGCCACCAGCAGAGAGAGAGTTCTAGCCAAAAACATTCAGTACTTC.

This clone was counted between two and nine times. The genes are TRBV30 and TRBJ1-1, with TRBD1 matching over 7 bases. CDR3 length: 13 residues. J gave up 4 bases and V 3 bases, and 5 bases lay outside the gene matches. Germline loops: CDR1 GTSNPN, CDR2 SVGIG (reference sequence). In DNA form, the CDR3 reads TGTGCCTGGAGCCATTCAGGGGGCACTGAAGCTTTCTTT. Amino acid sequence: CAWSHSGGTEAFF.

The genes are TRBV13 and TRBJ1-2, with TRBD1 identical over 8 bases. V was pared by 5 bases and J by 4 bases, with 3 bases of the junction left unmatched. The CDR3 length is 13 residues. The germline CDR1 and CDR2 sequences are PRHDT and FYEKMQ (reference sequence). Here the CDR3 reads CASSPDRGYGYTF. The CDR3 DNA follows: TGTGCCAGCAGCCCCGACAGGGGCTATGGCTACACCTTC.

This chain joins TRBV28 and TRBJ1-2; the D is unclear. Germline V gene data show CDR1 as MDHEN and CDR2 as SYDVKM. V was cut by 4 bases and J by 3 bases, with 6 bases left in between. The CDR3 runs 12 residues. The CDR3 nucleotides read TGTGCCAGCAGTTACGGGGACTATGGCTACACCTTC. Encoded protein: CASSYGDYGYTF.

The rearrangement uses TRBV25-1 and TRBJ1-2; 8 bases match TRBD1. There are 14 residues in the CDR3. Looked up from germline, CDR1 is MGHDK and CDR2 is SYGVNS. Unmatched junction bases numbered 5, after V lost 4 bases and J lost 4 bases. Here the CDR3 reads CASSAGTGRYGYTF. The CDR3 nucleotides are TGTGCCAGCAGTGCCGGGACAGGACGCTATGGCTACACCTTC.

The rearrangement uses TRBV30 and TRBJ2-7, with 7 bases fitting TRBD1. Germline trimming cut 4 bases from V and 4 bases from J; bases unmatched to any gene: 4. CDR3 length: 12 residues. Germline loops: CDR1 GTSNPN, CDR2 SVGIG (reference sequence). The CDR3 coding sequence is TGTGCCTGGACTAAGACAGGGTACGAGCAGTACTTC. It codes for CAWTKTGYEQYF.

The rearrangement links TRBV5-4 to TRBJ2-7; possible D gene TRBD2, 6 bases. Trimming cost V 2 bases and J 7 bases, with 16 bases left between them. This CDR3 contains 14 residues. Germline V gene lookup returns CDR1 SGHNT and CDR2 YYREEE (reference sequence). The CDR3 loop is CASSFDYRREEQYF. The CDR3 nucleotides are TGTGCCAGCAGCTTCGACTACCGCCGGGAGGAGCAGTACTTC.

CDR3 DNA sequence: TGTGCCAGCAGCTGGGGACAGCAAAACACTGAAGCTTTCTTT. Protein product: CASSWGQQNTEAFF. This chain connects TRBV7-2 to TRBJ1-1, with 7 bases matching TRBD1. The CDR3 length is 14 residues. V shed 4 bases and J 2 bases; nucleotides not matched to a gene: 4. Germline V CDR1 and CDR2: SGHTA, FQGNSA.

The chain couples TRBV21-1 to TRBJ2-2; the table names TRBD1, a call not compared with the DNA. TRBV21-1 is noted as a pseudogene. The CDR3 sequence is 16 residues long. The CDR3 nucleotides are TGTGCCAGCAGCAAAGCCGGGACAGGGGTCACCGGGGAGCTGTTTTTT. Its protein product is CASSKAGTGVTGELFF.

The V gene is TRBV5-6, the J gene TRBJ2-7, with 8 nucleotides matching TRBD1. Germline CDR1 reads SGHDT; CDR2 reads YYEEEE. CDR3 length equals 14 residues. Losses at the gene ends were 1 base for V and 7 bases for J; bases not matched to a gene: 7. CDR3 bases: TGTGCCAGCAGCTTGAGGGCAGGGGGCAGGGAGCAGTACTTC. Its protein product is CASSLRAGGREQYF. Based on the CDR3 plus reference TRBV5-6 and TRBJ2-7, the full variable domain is DAGVTQSPTHLIKTRGQQVTLRCSPKSGHDTVSWYQQALGQGPQFIFQYYEEEERQRGNFPDRFSGHQFPNYSSELNVNALLLGDSALYLCASSLRAGGREQYFGPGTRLTVT.

The V call is TRBV19, the J call TRBJ2-7; 7 bases agree with TRBD1. Germline trimming cut 5 bases from V and 4 bases from J; bases unmatched to any gene: 8. Germline CDR1 and CDR2: LNHDA and SQIVND (reference sequence). The CDR3 sequence is 14 residues long. The CDR3 coding sequence is TGTGCCAGTAGTGTCGGGACAGACGATTACGAGCAGTACTTC. It yields the protein CASSVGTDDYEQYF.

This clone showed up just a few times. The CDR3, as DNA: TGTGCCAGCAGTCCGGGAAGCACTGAAGCTTTCTTT. The encoded protein is CASSPGSTEAFF. This chain uses TRBV28 with TRBJ1-1, with D hard to call. Germline V gene sequence: CDR1 MDHEN, CDR2 SYDVKM. The CDR3 covers 12 residues. V was shortened by 5 bases and J by 4 bases, with 8 bases between the two germline ends. Full variable domain (remainder filled in from reference TRBV28 and TRBJ1-1): DVKVTQSSRYLVKRTGEKVFLECVQDMDHENMFWYRQDPGLGLRLIYFSYDVKMKEKGDIPEGYSVSREKKERFSLILESASTNQTSMYLCASSPGSTEAFFGQGTRLTVV.

In this sample, this clone turned up once. CDR3 loop: CASSRDRYNYGYTF. In DNA, the CDR3 is TGTGCCAGCAGCCGGGACAGGTATAACTATGGCTACACCTTC. The chain couples TRBV6-4 to TRBJ1-2, with 8 nucleotides matching TRBD1. V trimming: 6 bases; J trimming: 1 base; junction bases outside the gene matches: 4. This CDR3 region has 14 residues. CDR1 is MRHNA and CDR2 is SNTAGT in the germline V gene.